Listed here are 16 T cell receptor beta chains from one sample, sequenced in a study of OX40 agonist ivuxolimab in advanced cancers. Clones were sequenced by immunoSEQ multiplex PCR, and TCRdb holds only the in-frame ones, with some missing. Of under 200,000 clones in the sample, 85% to 95% were seen once. The starting material was CD4+ or CD8+ T cells sorted from blood, obtained in a trial of the OX40 agonist ivuxolimab. The receptors stem from an adult with an advanced solid tumor such as melanoma, head and neck, liver or kidney cancer.

The chain has TRBV5-1 and TRBJ1-1; D gene unclear. The CDR3 length is 16 residues. Trimming shortened V by 4 bases and J by 1 base, and 17 bases separated the two germline ends. The germline gives CDR1 SGHRS, CDR2 YFSETQ. CDR3 in amino acids: CASSPGGSLANTEAFF. As DNA, the CDR3 is TGCGCCAGCAGCCCCGGCGGATCCCTGGCGAACACTGAAGCTTTCTTT.

The CDR3: CSVDIRTASNYGYTF. As DNA, the CDR3 is TGCAGCGTTGATATTAGGACAGCCTCTAACTATGGCTACACCTTC. This chain joins TRBV29-1 and TRBJ1-2, with a possible D match to TRBD1 (6 bases). The CDR3 runs to 15 residues. V lost 3 bases to trimming and J lost 0 bases, with 14 bases between them. The germline CDR1 and CDR2 sequences are SQVTM and ANQGSEA.

This chain joins TRBV19 and TRBJ2-1, with a weak D call TRBD2 (5 bases). The germline CDR1 and CDR2 sequences are LNHDA and SQIVND (reference sequence). Between the trimmed V and J ends, which lost 5 bases and 4 bases, there was a span of 12 bases. The length of the CDR3 is 14 residues. CDR3: CASSSNGDYNEQFF. The CDR3 nucleotides are TGTGCCAGTAGTTCCAACGGGGATTACAATGAGCAGTTCTTC. The variable domain in full, with the rest retrieved from reference TRBV19 and TRBJ2-1, is DGGITQSPKYLFRKEGQNVTLSCEQNLNHDAMYWYRQDPGQGLRLIYYSQIVNDFQKGDIAEGYSVSREKKESFPLTVTSAQKNPTAFYLCASSSNGDYNEQFFGPGTRLTVL.

The V gene is TRBV11-3, the J gene TRBJ2-2; 8 nucleotides align to TRBD2. V was pared by 2 bases and J by 8 bases, with 7 bases of the junction left unmatched. Germline V gene sequence: CDR1 SGHNT, CDR2 YENEEA. The CDR3 has 15 amino acids. Here the CDR3 DNA reads TGTGCCAGCAGCTTAACGGGGGGGCCTATTGGGGAGCTGTTTTTT. Encoded protein: CASSLTGGPIGELFF.

V is TRBV6-1 and J is TRBJ2-5; D unresolved. Germline CDR1 and CDR2: MNHNS and SASEGT. The CDR3 is 11 amino acids. The germline V and J ends were trimmed by 7 bases and 5 bases, with 8 bases remaining between them. CDR3 sequence reads: CASNREETQYF. Written as DNA, the CDR3 is TGTGCCAGCAACCGAGAGGAGACCCAGTACTTC.

The genes are TRBV27 and TRBJ1-3, with D possibly matching TRBD1 (5 bases). Germline values: CDR1 MNHEY, CDR2 SMNVEV (reference sequence). CDR3 size: 14 residues. V was trimmed by 0 bases and J by 4 bases, leaving 7 bases between them. The DNA for the CDR3 is TGTGCCAGCAGTTTATCCCGGGGGGGAAACACCATATATTTT. Protein product: CASSLSRGGNTIYF.

V is TRBV5-4 and J is TRBJ2-2; 7 bases map to TRBD2. CDR3 length: 15 residues. The V segment lost 4 bases and the J segment 6 bases; nucleotides outside the gene matches: 9. Germline V gives CDR1 SGHNT, CDR2 YYREEE (reference sequence). CDR3 coding DNA: TGTGCCAGCAGCCCGGGAGGACACGAGGCCGGGGAGCTGTTTTTT. Its protein is CASSPGGHEAGELFF.

The sample holds one count of this clone. The V gene is TRBV12-5, the J gene TRBJ2-7; no firm D call. The CDR3 length is 14 residues. Trimming cost V 3 bases and J 2 bases, with 11 bases left between them. Germline CDR1 reads LGHNT; CDR2 reads FRNRAP. CDR3 in amino acids: CASGLGRKTYEQYF. For the CDR3, the DNA is TGTGCTAGTGGTTTAGGGCGGAAAACCTACGAGCAGTACTTC.

The chain carries TRBV6-5 and TRBJ1-5; D is perhaps TRBD1 (6 bases). Trimming cost V 2 bases and J 4 bases, with 12 bases left between them. CDR3 size: 15 residues. The germline gives CDR1 MNHEY, CDR2 SVGAGI. CDR3 nucleotide sequence: TGTGCCAGCAGTTACGACGGGACACCAAATCAGCCCCAGCATTTT. Translation: CASSYDGTPNQPQHF.

The chain is built from TRBV7-2 and TRBJ1-1; D uncertain. Germline lookup yields CDR1 SGHTA and CDR2 FQGNSA. V was trimmed by 5 bases and J by 1 base, leaving 17 bases between them. This CDR3 contains 16 residues. This CDR3 is CASSIRTVLGNTEAFF. For the CDR3, the DNA is TGTGCCAGCAGCATTCGAACCGTACTGGGGAACACTGAAGCTTTCTTT.

A note on this clone: Sequence at one end of the junction differs from germline and may be a read error. V usage is TRBV6-1 and J usage is TRBJ2-7, with 11 bases aligning to TRBD1. There are 10 residues in the CDR3. The germline V gene has CDR1 MNHNS and CDR2 SASEGT. CDR3 DNA: TGTGCCACCCCGACCGGGACAGGGGGGTTC. This codes for CATPTGTGGF.

The chain employs TRBV4-1 and TRBJ1-5; TRBD1 might be the D (5 bases). The CDR3 totals 16 residues. V lost 5 bases, J lost 4 bases, and 18 bases lay in between. CDR1 is MGHRA, CDR2 YSYEKL, per germline. CDR3 sequence reads: CASSTDGGKRNQPQHF. The CDR3 nucleotides are TGCGCCAGCAGCACAGATGGGGGGAAAAGAAATCAGCCCCAGCATTTT.

The gene calls are TRBV25-1 and TRBJ2-4; tentatively, D is TRBD2 (5 bases). Germline-derived CDR1 and CDR2 are MGHDK and SYGVNS. V gave up 1 base and J gave up 2 bases, with 6 bases separating them. The CDR3 covers 14 residues. This CDR3 reads CASSESGTKNIQYF. The DNA for the CDR3 is TGTGCCAGCAGTGAATCGGGAACCAAAAACATTCAGTACTTC.

The chain carries TRBV4-1 and TRBJ1-6, with a possible D match to TRBD1 (5 bases). V was cut by 4 bases and J by 7 bases, with 14 bases left in between. This CDR3 is built from 15 residues. CDR1 is MGHRA, CDR2 YSYEKL, per germline. The CDR3: CASSPSPGLNSPLHF. Written as DNA, the CDR3 is TGCGCCAGCAGCCCCTCGCCGGGGCTCAATTCACCCCTCCACTTT.

The V call is TRBV29-1, the J call TRBJ1-3, with a tentative D call TRBD1 (5 bases). Trimming shortened V by 1 base and J by 4 bases, and 14 bases separated the two germline ends. Germline V lookup: CDR1 SQVTM, CDR2 ANQGSEA. The CDR3 spans 15 residues. The CDR3 bases are TGCAGCGTTGAAGGGGGCGGGCGGCGAGGAAACACCATATATTTT. It specifies CSVEGGGRRGNTIYF. The entire variable domain, with the rest obtained from reference TRBV29-1 and TRBJ1-3, is as follows: SAVISQKPSRDICQRGTSLTIQCQVDSQVTMMFWYRQQPGQSLTLIATANQGSEATYESGFVIDKFPISRPNLTFSTLTVSNMSPEDSSIYLCSVEGGGRRGNTIYFGEGSWLTVV.

This chain joins TRBV4-3 and TRBJ1-2, with a weak D call TRBD1 (5 bases). The V and J ends lost 0 bases and 4 bases respectively, with 18 bases between them. The length of the CDR3 is 17 residues. Germline V gene data show CDR1 as LGHNA and CDR2 as YSLEER. CDR3 DNA sequence: TGCGCCAGCAGCCAAGAAAGCCAGGGCAATCCCCTCTATGGCTACACCTTC. Translation: CASSQESQGNPLYGYTF.